These 28 T cell receptor beta chains were sequenced from one sample in a study of blood T cell repertoires in COVID-19. The method was immunoSEQ multiplex PCR; TCRdb's version includes in-frame clones alone and lacks a portion of them. The table records fewer than 300,000 clones, approximately 89% of them present only once. Input material: peripheral blood. Receptors were obtained from a man aged 40-55 years who had recovered from COVID-19.

The chain employs TRBV19 and TRBJ2-2; 8 nucleotides agree with TRBD2. The CDR3 extends over 15 amino acids. The germline gives CDR1 LNHDA, CDR2 SQIVND (reference sequence). J gave up 6 bases and V 11 bases, and 14 bases lay outside the gene matches. The CDR3 sequence: CAGSAGEAGAGELFF. The CDR3 DNA reads as TGTGCCGGATCAGCGGGGGAGGCGGGGGCCGGGGAGCTGTTTTTT.

The chain links TRBV30 to TRBJ1-2; D is perhaps TRBD1 (5 bases). The ends were cut back, 0 bases at V and 0 bases at J, with 14 bases in the middle. Germline V CDR1 and CDR2: GTSNPN, SVGIG (reference sequence). The CDR3 is 16 amino acids. CDR3 nucleotide sequence: TGTGCCTGGAGTGTACTTGAGGACACAGCTAACTATGGCTACACCTTC. Translating gives CAWSVLEDTANYGYTF. The full variable domain, with the rest looked up from reference TRBV30 and TRBJ1-2, is SQTIHQWPATLVQPVGSPLSLECTVEGTSNPNLYWYRQAAGRGLQLLFYSVGIGQISSEVPQNLSASRPQDRQFILSSKKLLLSDSGFYLCAWSVLEDTANYGYTFGSGTRLTVV.

The gene calls are TRBV24-1 and TRBJ1-3; 11 bases match TRBD1. The CDR3 has 15 amino acids. Per the germline V gene, CDR1 is KGHDR and CDR2 is SFDVKD. The junction had 5 bases not matched to a gene; V was cut back by 3 bases and J by 8 bases. This chain's CDR3 is CATSDLGTGGHTIYF. CDR3 nucleotides: TGTGCCACCAGTGATCTAGGGACAGGGGGTCACACCATATATTTT.

This clone was found once. V usage is TRBV29-1 and J usage is TRBJ2-7; D unclear. From germline, CDR1 is SQVTM and CDR2 ANQGSEA. This CDR3 is 10 amino acids long. Deletions cut 3 bases from V and 3 bases from J, with 3 bases between. Here the CDR3 reads CSVDGYEQYF. The CDR3 DNA sequence: TGCAGCGTTGACGGCTACGAGCAGTACTTC.

The V call is TRBV7-7, the J call TRBJ2-3, with D perhaps TRBD2 (6 bases). Germline CDR1 and CDR2: SSHAT and FNYEAQ (reference sequence). The CDR3 loop spans 17 amino acids. V was pared by 7 bases and J by 2 bases, with 22 bases between. The CDR3 is CASTYRDGGGLTDTQYF. Here the CDR3 DNA reads TGTGCCAGCACCTATCGAGATGGGGGAGGACTCACAGATACGCAGTATTTT.

This sequence joins TRBV10-3 and TRBJ1-4, with 10 bases aligning to TRBD1. CDR1 is ENHRY, CDR2 SYGVKD, per germline. V lost 4 bases to trimming and J lost 7 bases; unmatched junction nucleotides: 9. The CDR3 totals 16 residues. The CDR3: CAISGDRGLLGEKLFF. The CDR3 DNA sequence: TGTGCCATCAGTGGAGACAGGGGGCTCCTCGGTGAAAAACTGTTTTTT.

The gene calls are TRBV7-2 and TRBJ2-1, with TRBD2 matching 11 bases. V gave up 3 bases and J gave up 7 bases; unmatched junction bases: 5. CDR1 is SGHTA, CDR2 FQGNSA, per germline. This CDR3 has 15 residues. The CDR3 region is CASSLVAGGPNEQFF. The CDR3 DNA reads TGTGCCAGCAGCTTGGTAGCGGGGGGGCCTAATGAGCAGTTCTTC.

The CDR3 here is CASSSGQGMNTEAFF. CDR3 DNA: TGTGCCAGCAGCTCCGGACAGGGGATGAACACTGAAGCTTTCTTT. The rearrangement uses TRBV5-8 and TRBJ1-1; 9 bases map to TRBD1. V shed 3 bases, J shed 0 bases, and the junction held 3 bases outside the gene matches. The CDR3 covers 15 residues. Germline CDR1 SGHTS, CDR2 YDEGEE.

The genes are TRBV7-2 and TRBJ2-5; TRBD2 aligns across 10 bases. V lost 5 bases to trimming and J lost 7 bases; unmatched junction nucleotides: 10. This CDR3 has 15 amino acids. CDR1 is SGHTA, CDR2 FQGNSA, per germline. CDR3 sequence (DNA): TGTGCCAGCAGCATGACTAGCGGGCTCGTCGGGACCCAGTACTTC. Amino acid sequence: CASSMTSGLVGTQYF.

The chain recombines TRBV10-2 with TRBJ2-2; TRBD1 is a possible D gene (6 bases). The germline gives CDR1 WSHSY, CDR2 SAAADI. The V and J ends lost 7 bases and 3 bases respectively, with 21 bases between them. The CDR3 sequence is 17 residues long. The CDR3 sequence is CASMKWGRRSDTGELFF. The CDR3 DNA follows: TGCGCCAGCATGAAGTGGGGGCGTAGGTCGGACACCGGGGAGCTGTTTTTT.

The chain employs TRBV9 and TRBJ2-3; TRBD2 matches 14 bases. Germline V gene sequence: CDR1 SGDLS, CDR2 YYNGEE. V was clipped by 1 base and J by 0 bases; unmatched bases: 7. The CDR3 has 19 amino acids. Here the CDR3 reads CASSVRGTSGGTSTDTQYF. As DNA, the CDR3 is TGTGCCAGCAGCGTACGCGGGACTAGCGGGGGAACTAGCACAGATACGCAGTATTTT.

The gene calls are TRBV5-5 and TRBJ1-2; unclear D gene. Trimming removed 0 bases at V and 6 bases at J, with 15 bases between. Per the germline V gene, CDR1 is SGHKS and CDR2 is YYEKEE (reference sequence). This CDR3 spans 15 amino acids. The DNA for the CDR3 is TGTGCCAGCAGCTTGGAGTTAATGGATCAGGATGGCTACACCTTC. It is translated as CASSLELMDQDGYTF.

V and J are TRBV5-8 and TRBJ2-2, with D perhaps TRBD1 (6 bases). Trimming stripped 1 base from V and 6 bases from J, with 19 bases between. Germline V gene sequence: CDR1 SGHTS, CDR2 YDEGEE. The CDR3 covers 17 residues. The CDR3 reads CASSLYLKPGAPGELFF. The DNA for the CDR3 is TGTGCCAGCAGCTTGTATCTTAAGCCAGGGGCTCCCGGGGAGCTGTTTTTT. Complete variable domain (other parts from reference TRBV5-8 and TRBJ2-2): EAGVTQSPTHLIKTRGQQATLRCSPISGHTSVYWYQQALGLGLQFLLWYDEGEERNRGNFPPRFSGRQFPNYSSELNVNALELEDSALYLCASSLYLKPGAPGELFFGEGSRLTVL.

This clone was observed a single time. The chain has TRBV2 and TRBJ2-3; D gene ambiguous. The CDR3 is 15 residues long. Germline CDR1 SNHLY, CDR2 FYNNEI. V shed 3 bases and J shed 7 bases, with 17 bases lying between them. In DNA form, the CDR3 reads TGTGCCAGCAGTGAGTGGGCGACCACTTCACATACGCAGTATTTT. Translating gives CASSEWATTSHTQYF.

The CDR3 is CAFLAGGPYNEQFF. The CDR3 DNA sequence: TGTGCCTTTCTAGCGGGAGGCCCATACAATGAGCAGTTCTTC. The chain uses TRBV7-3 and TRBJ2-1, with 11 bases identical to TRBD2. CDR3 length: 14 amino acids. V dropped 11 bases and J dropped 4; count of bases not matched to a gene: 7. Germline loops: CDR1 SGHTA, CDR2 FQGTGA.

The V and J genes are TRBV14 and TRBJ2-7; D may be TRBD1 (5 bases). CDR1 SGHDN and CDR2 FVKESK come from the germline V gene. This CDR3 comprises 16 residues. The V end was cut by 0 bases, the J end by 0 bases, with 12 bases between. CDR3 sequence (DNA): TGTGCCAGCAGCCAAGATGTCAGGGCGCTCTCCTACGAGCAGTACTTC. This encodes CASSQDVRALSYEQYF.

This clone has a handful of counts. Other DNA sequences from this sample encode an identical CDR3 as well. The chain employs TRBV7-2 and TRBJ2-7; 10 bases fit TRBD2. This CDR3 contains 15 residues. The V and J ends lost 1 base and 5 bases, in that order; junction bases with no gene match: 5. The V gene's germline CDR1 is SGHTA and CDR2 FQGNSA. CDR3 sequence (DNA): TGTGCCAGCAGCTTAGTAACTAGCGGGGCGCACGAGCAGTACTTC. Protein: CASSLVTSGAHEQYF. The full variable domain, rest sourced from reference TRBV7-2 and TRBJ2-7, is GAGVSQSPSNKVTEKGKDVELRCDPISGHTALYWYRQSLGQGLEFLIYFQGNSAPDKSGLPSDRFSAERTGGSVSTLTIQRTQQEDSAVYLCASSLVTSGAHEQYFGPGTRLTVT.

The V and J genes are TRBV7-2 and TRBJ2-7, with 9 bases lining up with TRBD2. In germline, CDR1 is SGHTA, CDR2 FQGNSA. The V gene end was trimmed by 3 bases and the J gene end by 2 bases; junction bases not matched to a gene: 5. The CDR3 has 15 residues. CDR3 DNA: TGTGCCAGCAGCTTCGCTTCTAGCGGGACCTACGAGCAGTACTTC. Its protein product is CASSFASSGTYEQYF.

For the CDR3, the DNA is TGTGCCTGGAGTGTATCGGCCCAGAGGATGGGCTACGAGCAGTACTTC. Protein: CAWSVSAQRMGYEQYF. The rearrangement uses TRBV30 and TRBJ2-7; D remains ambiguous. Germline loops: CDR1 GTSNPN, CDR2 SVGIG (reference sequence). Trimming stripped 0 bases from V and 3 bases from J, with 18 bases between. CDR3 length equals 16 residues.

This sequence joins TRBV19 and TRBJ2-1, with 10 bases matching TRBD2. J lost 8 bases, V lost 7 bases, and 5 bases had no gene match. Looked up from germline, CDR1 is LNHDA and CDR2 is SQIVND (reference sequence). This CDR3 contains 13 residues. The CDR3 loop reads CASKAGGPDEQFF. CDR3 in DNA: TGTGCCAGTAAAGCGGGGGGGCCCGATGAGCAGTTCTTC.

The J gene is TRBJ2-7, the V gene TRBV6-5; perhaps TRBD1 as D (5 bases). CDR1 and CDR2 (germline): MNHEY, SVGAGI. The CDR3 has 14 residues. V gave up 6 bases and J gave up 6 bases, with 18 bases separating them. The CDR3 reads CASRPPGRAAEQYF. CDR3 nucleotides: TGTGCCAGCAGACCCCCGGGCAGGGCAGCCGAGCAGTACTTC.

The rearrangement uses TRBV6-5 and TRBJ1-2; 7 positions agree with TRBD1. The ends lost 7 bases at V and 4 bases at J; junction bases unmatched: 9. Per germline, CDR1 MNHEY and CDR2 SVGAGI. This CDR3 spans 14 amino acids. CDR3 DNA: TGTGCCAGCACCCCGGACAGGACCCTCTATGGCTACACCTTC. This encodes CASTPDRTLYGYTF.

The chain combines TRBV5-6 with TRBJ1-6; the match to TRBD1 covers 7 bases. The CDR3 runs to 15 residues. V shed 4 bases and J 6 bases; nucleotides not matched to a gene: 7. The germline CDR1 and CDR2 sequences are SGHDT and YYEEEE. Written as DNA, the CDR3 is TGTGCCAGCAGCGCGACGACAGGGTTTAATTCACCCCTCCACTTT. Its protein is CASSATTGFNSPLHF.

The rearrangement joins TRBV4-1 to TRBJ2-6; D perhaps matches TRBD1 (6 bases). The germline gives CDR1 MGHRA, CDR2 YSYEKL. V lost 4 bases to trimming and J lost 2 bases, with 9 bases between them. This CDR3 comprises 15 residues. The CDR3, as DNA: TGCGCCAGCAGCCCTACAGGGCCTGGGGCCAACGTCCTGACTTTC. This encodes CASSPTGPGANVLTF.

This clone has a single count. This rearrangement joins TRBV5-4 to TRBJ2-4; 10 nucleotides match TRBD1. Germline lookup yields CDR1 SGHNT and CDR2 YYREEE (reference sequence). The CDR3 runs to 16 residues. With V trimmed by 4 bases and J by 7 bases, 11 bases remained unmatched. The CDR3 sequence is CASSPPGQGPGNIQYF. The CDR3 DNA follows: TGTGCCAGCAGCCCCCCGGGACAGGGGCCCGGGAACATTCAGTACTTC.

The chain carries TRBV19 and TRBJ1-1; 8 bases map to TRBD1. The CDR3 is 14 residues long. J gave up 6 bases and V 6 bases, and 9 bases lay outside the gene matches. Germline loops: CDR1 LNHDA, CDR2 SQIVND (reference sequence). The DNA for the CDR3 is TGTGCCAGTAGCCTTTTGGACAGGGCCTCTGAAGCTTTCTTT. It yields the protein CASSLLDRASEAFF.

J is TRBJ2-7 and V is TRBV6-6; 12 bases map to TRBD1. The V gene end was trimmed by 6 bases and the J gene end by 0 bases; junction bases not matched to a gene: 18. Germline values: CDR1 MNHNY, CDR2 SVGAGI (reference sequence). The CDR3 contains 20 residues. CDR3 DNA: TGTGCCAGCAGCACAAGGTCGGGACAGGGGGCTTCTGGAAACTCCTACGAGCAGTACTTC. It is translated as CASSTRSGQGASGNSYEQYF.

Only one count was recorded for this clone. The CDR3, as DNA: TGTGCCAGCAGCCAGGAGGGGCAACAGCCCCAGCATTTT. Translation gives CASSQEGQQPQHF. The rearrangement links TRBV4-2 to TRBJ1-5, with D perhaps TRBD1 (5 bases). V lost 3 bases to trimming and J lost 7 bases, with 10 bases between them. This CDR3 has 13 residues. The germline V gene has CDR1 LGHNA and CDR2 YNFKEQ.